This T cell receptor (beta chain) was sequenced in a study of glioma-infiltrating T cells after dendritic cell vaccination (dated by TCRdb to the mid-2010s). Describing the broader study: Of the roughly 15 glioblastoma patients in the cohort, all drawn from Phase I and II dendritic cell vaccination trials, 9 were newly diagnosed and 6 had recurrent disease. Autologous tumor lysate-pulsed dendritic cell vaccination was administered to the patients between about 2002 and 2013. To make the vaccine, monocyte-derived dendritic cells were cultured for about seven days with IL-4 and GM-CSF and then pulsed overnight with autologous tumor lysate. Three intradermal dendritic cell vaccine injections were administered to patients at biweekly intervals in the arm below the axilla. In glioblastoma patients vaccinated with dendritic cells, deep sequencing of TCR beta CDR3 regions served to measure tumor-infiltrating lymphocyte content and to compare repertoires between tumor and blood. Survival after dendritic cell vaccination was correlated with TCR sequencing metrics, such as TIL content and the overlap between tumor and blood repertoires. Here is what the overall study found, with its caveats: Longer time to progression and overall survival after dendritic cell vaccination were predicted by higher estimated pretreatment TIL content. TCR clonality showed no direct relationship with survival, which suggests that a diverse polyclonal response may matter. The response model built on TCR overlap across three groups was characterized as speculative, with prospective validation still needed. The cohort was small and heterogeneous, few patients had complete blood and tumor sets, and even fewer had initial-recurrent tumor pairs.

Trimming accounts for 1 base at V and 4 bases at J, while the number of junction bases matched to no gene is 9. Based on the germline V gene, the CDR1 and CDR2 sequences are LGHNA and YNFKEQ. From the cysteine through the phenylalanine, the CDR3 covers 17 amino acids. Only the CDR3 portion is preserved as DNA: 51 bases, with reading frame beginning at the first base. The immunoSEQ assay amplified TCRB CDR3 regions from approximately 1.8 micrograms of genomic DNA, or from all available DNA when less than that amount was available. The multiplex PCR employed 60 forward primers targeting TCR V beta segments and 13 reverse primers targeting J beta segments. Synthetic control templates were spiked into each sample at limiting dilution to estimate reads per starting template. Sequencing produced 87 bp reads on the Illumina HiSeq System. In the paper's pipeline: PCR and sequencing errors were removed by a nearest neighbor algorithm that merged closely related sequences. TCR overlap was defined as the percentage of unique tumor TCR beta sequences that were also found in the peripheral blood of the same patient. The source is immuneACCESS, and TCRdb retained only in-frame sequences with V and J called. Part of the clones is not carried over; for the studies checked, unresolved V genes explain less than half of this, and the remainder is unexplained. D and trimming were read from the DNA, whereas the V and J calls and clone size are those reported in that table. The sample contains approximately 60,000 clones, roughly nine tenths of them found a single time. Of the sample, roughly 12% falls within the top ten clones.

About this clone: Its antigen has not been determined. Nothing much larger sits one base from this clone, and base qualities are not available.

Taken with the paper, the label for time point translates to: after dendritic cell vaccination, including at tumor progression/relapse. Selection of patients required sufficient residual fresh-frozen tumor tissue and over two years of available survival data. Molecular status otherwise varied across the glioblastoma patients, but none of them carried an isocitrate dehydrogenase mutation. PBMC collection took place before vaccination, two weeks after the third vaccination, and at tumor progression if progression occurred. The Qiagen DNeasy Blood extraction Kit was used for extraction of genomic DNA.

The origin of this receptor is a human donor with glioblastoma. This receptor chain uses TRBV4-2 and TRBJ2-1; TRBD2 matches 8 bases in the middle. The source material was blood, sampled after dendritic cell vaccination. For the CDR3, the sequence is CASSQGGGRTQYNEQFF. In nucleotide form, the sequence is TGTGCCAGCAGCCAAGGGGGCGGGAGGACTCAATACAATGAGCAGTTCTTC.